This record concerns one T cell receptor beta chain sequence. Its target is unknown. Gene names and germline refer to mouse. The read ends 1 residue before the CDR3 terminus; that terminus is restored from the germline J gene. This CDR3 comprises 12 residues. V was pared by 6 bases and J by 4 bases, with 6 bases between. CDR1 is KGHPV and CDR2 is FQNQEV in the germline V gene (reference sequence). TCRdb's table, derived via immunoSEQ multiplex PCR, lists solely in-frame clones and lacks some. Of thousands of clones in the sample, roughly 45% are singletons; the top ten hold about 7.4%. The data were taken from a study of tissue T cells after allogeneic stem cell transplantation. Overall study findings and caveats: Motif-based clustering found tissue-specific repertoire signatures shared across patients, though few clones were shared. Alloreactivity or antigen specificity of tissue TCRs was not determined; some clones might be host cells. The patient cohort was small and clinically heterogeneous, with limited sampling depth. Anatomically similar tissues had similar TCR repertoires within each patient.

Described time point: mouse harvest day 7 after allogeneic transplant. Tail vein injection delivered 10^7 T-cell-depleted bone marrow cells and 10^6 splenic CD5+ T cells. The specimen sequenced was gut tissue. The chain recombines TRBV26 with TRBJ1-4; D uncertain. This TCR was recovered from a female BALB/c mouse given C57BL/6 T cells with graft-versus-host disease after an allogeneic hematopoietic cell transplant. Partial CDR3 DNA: TGTGCCAGCAGCCGTAACAACGAAAGATTATTT. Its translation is CASSRNNERLF. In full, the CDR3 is CASSRNNERLFF.